Listed below are T cell receptor beta chains from one sample, sequenced in a study of PD-L1 blockade in urothelial cancer. The assay was immunoSEQ multiplex PCR, and TCRdb's table has in-frame clones only and misses some. The table has around 450 clones, roughly 37% seen once. The sequencing here drew on tumor tissue, taken before atezolizumab (anti-PD-L1) treatment. The receptor set was obtained from a man aged 60 to 69 with urothelial cancer. The CDR3 runs from the conserved cysteine through the conserved F or W. A D gene is named only where the DNA matches it firmly. Size tells how often a clone was seen (once, few, many) or the class of an expanded clone, and some rows leave it out.

-	-	TRBV18	TRBJ2-7	TGTGCCAGCTCACCACTCCCCCGGGGCTCCTACGAGCAGTACTTC	CASSPLPRGSYEQYF
-	few	TRBV6-8	TRBJ1-2	TGTGCCAGCAGGACTGGGACCGCCTATGGCTACACCTTC	CASRTGTAYGYTF
TRBD2	once	TRBV29-1	TRBJ2-7	TGCAGCGCTGGGGGGGGATACGACGAGCAGTACTTC	CSAGGGYDEQYF
-	-	TRBV30	TRBJ1-5	TGTGCCTGGGAGACCCCGGGCGGCAATCAGCCCCAGCATTTT	CAWETPGGNQPQHF
-	-	TRBV18	TRBJ2-5	TGTGCCAGCTCATATTACCTAGGACGGGAAGAGACCCAGTACTTC	CASSYYLGREETQYF
-	-	TRBV18	TRBJ2-5	TGTGCCAGCTCCCGGCACAAAGGTACCCAAGAGACCCAGTACTTC	CASSRHKGTQETQYF
-	-	TRBV28	TRBJ2-3	TGTGCCAGTTCGTTGAGGTGGGGCCTGGGGGCAGATACGCAGTATTTT	CASSLRWGLGADTQYF
TRBD1	large	TRBV11-3	TRBJ1-6	TGTGCCAGCAGTCAGGAGGCACAGGGGAATTCACCCCTCCACTTT	CASSQEAQGNSPLHF
-	-	TRBV30	TRBJ1-2	TGTGCCTGGAGTGGACAGCACCACCAGAATGGCTACACCTTC	CAWSGQHHQNGYTF
TRBD2	few	TRBV30	TRBJ2-3	TGTGCCTGGAGTGGGCTAGCGGGAGCGGGTACGCAGTATTTT	CAWSGLAGAGTQYF
-	-	TRBV18	TRBJ1-4	TGTGCCAGCTCACGGGAGGCGGGGGAAAAACTGTTTTTT	CASSREAGEKLFF
TRBD2	few	TRBV6-8	TRBJ2-1	TGTGCCAGCACTCTAGCGGGGGGGCTAGTGGAGCAGTTCTTC	CASTLAGGLVEQFF
TRBD1	-	TRBV19	TRBJ2-7	TGTGCCAGTAGTATAACAGGGGGAGGCTACGAGCAGTACTTC	CASSITGGGYEQYF
-	-	TRBV18	TRBJ1-5	TGTGCCAGCTCACCAATGGGAGCCAGCAATCAGCCCCAGCATTTT	CASSPMGASNQPQHF
TRBD2	-	TRBV30	TRBJ2-1	TGTGCCTGGAGTGGGCTATTAGCGGGAGGGTCGAATGAGCAGTTCTTC	CAWSGLLAGGSNEQFF
TRBD1	-	TRBV11-3	TRBJ2-7	TGTGCCAGCAGCTTAGGAGGGACAGGGTACTACGAGCAGTACTTC	CASSLGGTGYYEQYF
-	few	TRBV28	TRBJ1-4	TGTGCCAGCAATTTGTCAGGGAGTCAGGAAAAACTGTTTTTT	CASNLSGSQEKLFF
TRBD1	-	TRBV29-1	TRBJ2-3	TGCAGCGTTCTCCCCGGGACAGGGAGCGCAGATACGCAGTATTTT	CSVLPGTGSADTQYF
TRBD1	few	TRBV6-8	TRBJ1-3	TGTGCCAGCAGTTACTCGATAGGGACAGGGGCCAATCCAAACACCATATATTTT	CASSYSIGTGANPNTIYF
-	-	TRBV10-2	TRBJ1-1	TGCGCCAGCAGTTTAGACAGCCAGACTGAAGCTTTCTTT	CASSLDSQTEAFF
TRBD1	-	TRBV19	TRBJ2-7	TGTGCCAGTAGTATCCGACAGGGGAGCTACGAGCAGTACTTC	CASSIRQGSYEQYF
-	-	TRBV5-1	TRBJ1-4	TGCGCCAGCAGCTACCGGGCCCCGTCCGGGGGTGAAAAACTGTTTTTT	CASSYRAPSGGEKLFF
-	-	TRBV19	TRBJ2-1	TGTGCCAGTAGCTCTCTCCGGGACCGAGGTGAGCAGTTCTTC	CASSSLRDRGEQFF
TRBD1	-	TRBV30	TRBJ1-1	TGTGCCTGGAAAGGCGGGACAGGGATATCTGAAGCTTTCTTT	CAWKGGTGISEAFF
-	-	TRBV15	TRBJ1-1	TGTGCCACCAGCAGGACGGGGATGAACACTGAAGCTTTCTTT	CATSRTGMNTEAFF
-	few	TRBV30	TRBJ1-1	TGTGCCTGGAATCCCGGTTCGTTGGCGACTGAAGCTTTCTTT	CAWNPGSLATEAFF
-	-	TRBV9	TRBJ2-1	TGTGCCAGCAGCTTAGAGGGGGCGGGGACCGACAATGAGCAGTTCTTC	CASSLEGAGTDNEQFF
-	medium-sized	TRBV11-3	TRBJ2-7	TGTGCCAGCAGCTTTTGGCAGAGCTCCTACGAGCAGTACTTC	CASSFWQSSYEQYF
-	once	TRBV19	TRBJ2-7	TGTGCCAGTAGTACCTCAGGGGTGGGATCCTACGAGCAGTACTTC	CASSTSGVGSYEQYF
TRBD1	few	TRBV11-3	TRBJ2-7	TGTGCCAGCAGCTTCTCGGCAGGGGGCCTATCTAGCTCCTACGAGCAGTACTTC	CASSFSAGGLSSSYEQYF
TRBD1	-	TRBV18	TRBJ1-4	TGTGCCAGCTCACCACCGGGACAGGGTAATGAAAAACTGTTTTTT	CASSPPGQGNEKLFF
-	-	TRBV28	TRBJ2-7	TGTGCCAGCAGTTTGCAGCGAGGGACCCTAAAGCAGTACTTC	CASSLQRGTLKQYF
TRBD1	few	TRBV6-8	TRBJ2-7	TGTGCCATCGGAGGGACAGGGAACTCCGAGCAGTACTTC	CAIGGTGNSEQYF
-	large	TRBV11-3	TRBJ2-5	TGTGCCAGCAGCAGCCCCAGGGTGTTGGAGACCCAGTACTTC	CASSSPRVLETQYF
-	medium-sized	TRBV7-6	TRBJ2-7	TGTGCCAGCAGCTTACTGTCAGAAACGTCCTACGAGCAGTACTTC	CASSLLSETSYEQYF
-	-	TRBV6-8	TRBJ2-2	TGTGCCAGCAGTTACTCAACAGGCGGGGAGCTGTTTTTT	CASSYSTGGELFF
-	-	TRBV25-1	TRBJ2-6	TGTGCCAGCAGTTCCACCCACCTCGGGGCCAACGTCCTGACTTTC	CASSSTHLGANVLTF
-	-	TRBV29-1	TRBJ1-1	TGCAGCGTTGAAAGGGGATTGGTCACTGAAGCTTTCTTT	CSVERGLVTEAFF
TRBD1	large	TRBV6-8	TRBJ1-1	TGTGCCAGTATACGGACAGGGTTGAACACTGAAGCTTTCTTT	CASIRTGLNTEAFF
TRBD1	-	TRBV5-1	TRBJ1-4	TGCGCCAGCAGCTTGGGGGACAGGGACGAGGAAAAACTGTTTTTT	CASSLGDRDEEKLFF
-	-	TRBV6-8	TRBJ2-7	TGTGCCATCAGTGGAACGGGAGCCTACGAGCAGTACTTC	CAISGTGAYEQYF
-	few	TRBV11-1	TRBJ1-2	TGTGCCAGCAGCCAAGAGGACATTACTAACTATGGCTACACCTTC	CASSQEDITNYGYTF
-	-	TRBV6-8	TRBJ1-5	TGTGCCAGCATGAAAGGGGCCTCCAATCAGCCCCAGCATTTT	CASMKGASNQPQHF
-	medium-sized	TRBV11-3	TRBJ2-5	TGTGCCAGCAGCTGGCTAACGGGGCAAGAGACCCAGTACTTC	CASSWLTGQETQYF
-	few	TRBV15	TRBJ1-1	TGTGCCACCAGCAGAGTTGGGGACCGGCGGAGTGTAGGAGCTTTCTTT	CATSRVGDRRSVGAFF
TRBD2	large	TRBV11-3	TRBJ2-1	TGTGCCAGCAGCGTTGCCGGGACTAGCTATTACAATGAGCAGTTCTTC	CASSVAGTSYYNEQFF
-	few	TRBV27	TRBJ1-1	TGTGCCAGCAGAACGGGGGGAGGGAGGAACACTGAAGCTTTCTTT	CASRTGGGRNTEAFF
-	-	TRBV10-2	TRBJ2-7	TGCGCCAGCAGTGACCCGAGGGGGGGGACCTACGAGCAGTACTTC	CASSDPRGGTYEQYF
TRBD2	-	TRBV29-1	TRBJ2-1	TGCAGCGTTCTTGAACTAGCGGACTCCTACAATGAGCAGTTCTTC	CSVLELADSYNEQFF
-	-	TRBV6-8	TRBJ1-1	TGTGCCAGCAGTTACTCCGGACGCCGGCTCGGAGCTTTCTTT	CASSYSGRRLGAFF
-	-	TRBV19	TRBJ1-2	TGTGCCAGTACCCCACCGGGACTGCAATATGGCTACACCTTC	CASTPPGLQYGYTF
-	-	TRBV28	TRBJ1-6	TGTGCCAGCAGTTTGGGCCGATCACCCCTCCACTTT	CASSLGRSPLHF
-	-	TRBV11-3	TRBJ1-1	TGTGCCAGCAGCTTGGAGGGGGGCATGAACACTGAAGCTTTCTTT	CASSLEGGMNTEAFF
-	-	TRBV18	TRBJ2-1	TGTGCCAGCTCACCGGACTCTCTCCGAAATAATGAGCAGTTCTTC	CASSPDSLRNNEQFF
TRBD1	-	TRBV6-8	TRBJ1-1	TGTGCCAGCAGTTATCGGACAGGCAACATTGAAGCTTTCTTT	CASSYRTGNIEAFF
TRBD2	-	TRBV5-1	TRBJ2-1	TGCGCCAGCAGCTTGGGGACTAGCCCTTACAATGAGCAGTTCTTC	CASSLGTSPYNEQFF
TRBD2	-	TRBV5-1	TRBJ2-1	TGCGCCAGCAGCTTGGAGGTTAGCGGGATGGGGGAGCAGTTCTTC	CASSLEVSGMGEQFF
-	-	TRBV30	TRBJ1-1	TGTGCCTGGAGTTACCCCGAAGCCACAGGGAACACTGAAGCTTTCTTT	CAWSYPEATGNTEAFF
TRBD1	-	TRBV19	TRBJ2-2	TGTGCCAGTAGGCCGGGACAGGGGACCGGGGAGCTGTTTTTT	CASRPGQGTGELFF